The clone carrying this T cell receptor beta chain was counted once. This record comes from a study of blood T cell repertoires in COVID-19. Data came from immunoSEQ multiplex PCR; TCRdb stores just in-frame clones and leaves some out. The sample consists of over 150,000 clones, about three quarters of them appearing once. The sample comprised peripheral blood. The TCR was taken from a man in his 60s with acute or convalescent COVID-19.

The CDR3 DNA is TGTGCCAGCTCATCGACAGAAAATCAGCCCCAGCATTTT. Amino acids: CASSSTENQPQHF. J is TRBJ1-5 and V is TRBV18, with a tentative D call TRBD1 (5 bases). The CDR3 runs to 13 residues. The V gene's germline CDR1 is KGHSH and CDR2 LQKENI. The V and J ends lost 5 bases and 4 bases respectively, with 9 bases between them.